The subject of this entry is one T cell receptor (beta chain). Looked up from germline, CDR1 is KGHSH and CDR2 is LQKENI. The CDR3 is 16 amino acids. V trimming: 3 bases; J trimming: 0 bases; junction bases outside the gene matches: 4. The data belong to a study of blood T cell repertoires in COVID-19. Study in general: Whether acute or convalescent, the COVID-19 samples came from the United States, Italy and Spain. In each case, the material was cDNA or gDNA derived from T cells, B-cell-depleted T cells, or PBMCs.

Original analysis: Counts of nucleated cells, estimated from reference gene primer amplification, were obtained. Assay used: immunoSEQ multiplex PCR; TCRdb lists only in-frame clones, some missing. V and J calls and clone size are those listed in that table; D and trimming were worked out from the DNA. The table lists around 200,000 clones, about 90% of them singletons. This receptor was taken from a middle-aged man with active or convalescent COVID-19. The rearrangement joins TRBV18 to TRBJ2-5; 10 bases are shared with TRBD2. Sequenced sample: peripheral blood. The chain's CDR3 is CASSPQLAGNQETQYF. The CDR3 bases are TGTGCCAGCTCACCCCAACTAGCGGGGAACCAAGAGACCCAGTACTTC.